A single TCR beta chain is shown here with its context. Its antigen target is currently unknown. The sample holds no much larger clone one base away, and base qualities are not on file. Trimming removed 3 bases from V and 5 bases from J, leaving 11 bases between the germline ends. The CDR3, from cysteine to phenylalanine, totals 13 residues. Left in the record is the CDR3 DNA by itself, 39 bases read in frame from the first base. This sample was taken from a study of control samples from healthy donors and cancer patients (TCRdb year 2020). The library was prepared using the immunoSEQ multiplex PCR assay. Not all clones reach the TCRdb copy of this immuneACCESS table, which keeps in-frame sequences only. Checked studies attribute under half of the gap to unresolved V genes and leave the rest unexplained. The table for this sample lists about 40,000 clones; roughly 92% of them were counted only once. The ten largest clones represent about 3.5% of the sample.

The clonotype comes from a woman aged 45-59 years in good health. Sequencing was done on a sample of blood. The V and J segments used are TRBV12-3 or TRBV12-4 and TRBJ2-7; too little of a D gene remains to name it. The bases read TGTGCCAGCAGTTTTCGGGTCCTGAACGAGCAGTACTTC. It codes for CASSFRVLNEQYF.